This TCR beta chain was retrieved from a study of blood T cell repertoires in COVID-19. The ends lost 2 bases at V and 5 bases at J; junction bases unmatched: 15. The CDR3 is 18 amino acids. CDR1 is SGHAT and CDR2 is FQNNGV in the germline V gene. Under the authors' procedure: Amplification of reference gene primers was used by the study to estimate nucleated cell counts. Profiled with immunoSEQ multiplex PCR; TCRdb holds only in-frame clones, not every one. D and trimming were read from the DNA, whereas the V and J calls and clone size are those reported in that table. Here the sample spans some 96,000 clones, about 91% being singletons.

The receptor's source is a human donor in a cohort sampled during active COVID-19. The sequenced sample was peripheral blood. The chain links TRBV11-2 to TRBJ2-3; 8 positions agree with TRBD2. CDR3 nucleotide sequence: TGTGCCAGCAGCTTACGCCCCGGAGGAGCGGGAGCTAAAGATACGCAGTATTTT. As protein: CASSLRPGGAGAKDTQYF.